The next 9 T cell receptor beta chains were all read from a single sample in a study of CD8 T cells in Susac syndrome. The RNA, about 0.5 to 1 ug, was put through reverse transcription using random hexamers. TCRdb independently ran MiXCR on the immunoSEQ multiplex PCR reads; one entry per CDR3 protein. In the table there are more than 150,000 distinct CDR3 sequences, 90% to 95% of which are singletons. Sequenced sample: CD4+ T cells from PBMCs. These receptors all stem from a human donor in good health.

Details on this clonotype: One end of the junction varies from germline; a read error may be responsible. V is TRBV7-7 and J is TRBJ2-3, with 8 bases identical to TRBD1. This CDR3 contains 13 residues. Germline assignment: CDR1 SSHAT and CDR2 FNYEAQ (reference sequence). The DNA of the CDR3 is TGTGCTAGCAGCAAAGACAGGGGAGATACGCAGTATTTT. Amino acid sequence: CASSKDRGDTQYF.

This rearrangement joins TRBV30 to TRBJ1-4; 10 bases agree with TRBD1. The CDR3 is 16 residues long. The V gene end was trimmed by 0 bases and the J gene end by 4 bases; junction bases not matched to a gene: 5. Germline V gene lookup returns CDR1 GTSNPN and CDR2 SVGIG (reference sequence). In DNA form, the CDR3 reads TGTGCCTGGAGTGTACCGTGGGACAGGGGTAATGAAAAACTGTTTTTT. Its protein product is CAWSVPWDRGNEKLFF.

Only one count was recorded for this clonotype. The gene calls are TRBV25-1 and TRBJ2-7, with a tentative D call TRBD2 (6 bases). The germline V gene has CDR1 MGHDK and CDR2 SYGVNS. The CDR3 spans 14 residues. V was trimmed by 2 bases and J by 3 bases, leaving 11 bases between them. This CDR3 reads CASSEVGEVYEQYF. The CDR3 DNA reads as TGTGCCAGCAGTGAAGTAGGGGAGGTCTACGAGCAGTACTTC.

The chain employs TRBV20-1 and TRBJ1-2; D is unclear. Germline loops: CDR1 DFQATT, CDR2 SNEGSKA (reference sequence). Trimming cost V 3 bases and J 5 bases, with 10 bases left between them. This CDR3 region has 12 residues. The CDR3: CSASRQRYGYTF. Written as DNA, the CDR3 is TGCAGTGCTAGCCGACAACGGTATGGCTACACCTTC.

This clonotype was recorded only once. The rearrangement joins TRBV29-1 to TRBJ2-5, with a weak D call TRBD1 (5 bases). Germline V CDR1 and CDR2: SQVTM, ANQGSEA. V lost 4 bases and J 5 bases, leaving 14 bases between the germline ends. The CDR3 has 13 amino acids. The CDR3 loop reads CSVARDRRETQYF. CDR3 nucleotide sequence: TGCAGCGTTGCCCGAGACAGACGGGAGACCCAGTACTTC.

The chain combines TRBV9 with TRBJ2-7; 10 bases are a match to TRBD1. Trimming took 4 bases from V and 1 from J; bases not matched to a gene: 8. The CDR3 runs to 16 residues. Germline V gene data show CDR1 as SGDLS and CDR2 as YYNGEE. CDR3 in amino acids: CASSPQGDRGSYEQYF. In DNA form, the CDR3 reads TGTGCCAGCAGCCCCCAGGGGGACAGGGGTTCCTACGAGCAGTACTTC.

The gene calls are TRBV9 and TRBJ2-3; D remains ambiguous. The ends were cut back, 0 bases at V and 2 bases at J, with 7 bases in the middle. Germline V CDR1 and CDR2: SGDLS, YYNGEE. This CDR3 contains 14 residues. The CDR3, as DNA: TGTGCCAGCAGCGTAGCCGCATCCACAGATACGCAGTATTTT. It encodes CASSVAASTDTQYF.

The table lists this clonotype with a count of one. The chain links TRBV5-1 to TRBJ1-1, with 9 positions matching TRBD1. The CDR3 is 16 residues long. J was trimmed by 0 bases and V by 3 bases; bases with no gene match: 6. The germline gives CDR1 SGHRS, CDR2 YFSETQ. The chain's CDR3 is CASSSGQGLLNTEAFF. DNA for the CDR3: TGCGCCAGCAGCTCGGGACAGGGTCTTTTGAACACTGAAGCTTTCTTT.

The rearrangement joins TRBV19 to TRBJ1-2; 9 nucleotides agree with TRBD1. Trimming cost V 7 bases and J 4 bases; bases outside gene matches: 7. The CDR3 totals 14 residues. Germline assignment: CDR1 LNHDA and CDR2 SQIVND (reference sequence). This chain's CDR3 is CASTPPDRGYGYTF. CDR3 bases: TGTGCCAGTACTCCACCGGACAGGGGCTATGGCTACACCTTC.